This T cell receptor (beta chain) was sequenced in a study of OX40 agonist ivuxolimab in advanced cancers. Here immunoSEQ multiplex PCR was the method, and the copy in TCRdb shows in-frame clones only, minus some. The sample has around 94,000 clones; about 92% are singletons. Sequences were derived from CD4+ or CD8+ T cells sorted from blood, sampled in a trial of the OX40 agonist ivuxolimab. The receptor comes from an adult with an advanced solid tumor such as melanoma, head and neck, liver or kidney cancer.

The CDR3 DNA reads TGTGCCAGCAGCTTTAGCGGGAGAAACTACAATGAGCAGTTCTTC. The encoded protein is CASSFSGRNYNEQFF. This chain links TRBV7-2 with TRBJ2-1, with 9 bases fitting TRBD2. Per the germline V gene, CDR1 is SGHTA and CDR2 is FQGNSA. The junction had 3 bases not matched to a gene; V was cut back by 3 bases and J by 3 bases. The CDR3 sequence is 15 residues long.